Sequencing of this T cell receptor beta chain was carried out in a study of T cells after yellow fever vaccination. The CDR3 runs to 13 residues. V was pared by 6 bases and J by 6 bases, with 6 bases of the junction left unmatched. The V gene's germline CDR1 is DFQATT and CDR2 SNEGSKA (reference sequence). Using its own MiXCR run on the 5' RACE reads, TCRdb lists one record per CDR3 protein. The sample consists of more than 65,000 distinct CDR3 sequences, under 9.5% of them appearing once. This clonotype was observed many times. This TCR came from a man between 18 and 35 years old who received the YFV17D yellow fever vaccine. This chain links TRBV20-1 with TRBJ2-2, with 8 bases that match TRBD2. The specimen comprised CD8+ T cells sorted from PBMCs, sampled less than 11 days after the first yellow fever vaccination. CDR3 DNA sequence: TGCAGTGCAGGAGCGGGGGCGGCCGGGGAGCTGTTTTTT. Encoded protein: CSAGAGAAGELFF.